These 12 T cell receptor beta chains came from one sample sequenced in a study of CD4 T cells in relation to SARS-CoV-2 and coronaviruses. TCRdb's copy holds only in-frame clones and misses some; the assay was immunoSEQ multiplex PCR. The sample holds some 65,000 clones, 87% seen once. Before the COVID-19 pandemic, during about 2011-2019, CD4+ T cells were taken from unexposed donors. The sample was memory CD4+ T cells from PBMCs. These receptors came from a human donor in good health.

This clone was detected a few times. This chain connects TRBV7-2 to TRBJ2-7; 9 bases match TRBD2. The CDR3 has 15 residues. V lost 0 bases to trimming and J lost 4 bases; unmatched junction nucleotides: 4. Per germline, CDR1 SGHTA and CDR2 FQGNSA. The CDR3 coding sequence is TGTGCCAGCAGCTTAGCCAGCGGGAGGTTATACGAGCAGTACTTC. Translating it yields CASSLASGRLYEQYF. Full variable domain (missing parts from reference TRBV7-2 and TRBJ2-7): GAGVSQSPSNKVTEKGKDVELRCDPISGHTALYWYRQSLGQGLEFLIYFQGNSAPDKSGLPSDRFSAERTGGSVSTLTIQRTQQEDSAVYLCASSLASGRLYEQYFGPGTRLTVT.

The CDR3 DNA follows: TGCGCCAGCAGCCAAGGGGGACCGAGAGAAGCTTTCTTT. Translated: CASSQGGPREAFF. This sequence joins TRBV4-1 and TRBJ1-1; a possible D gene is TRBD1 (5 bases). There are 13 residues in the CDR3. Trimming took 1 base from V and 8 from J, leaving 11 bases between them. Germline CDR1 and CDR2: MGHRA and YSYEKL.

On this clone itself: One end of the junction varies from germline; a read error may be responsible. The rearrangement links TRBV6-6 to TRBJ2-1; TRBD1 aligns across 7 bases. The CDR3 runs to 14 residues. Germline V gives CDR1 MNHNY, CDR2 SVGAGI (reference sequence). The CDR3 sequence is CASSDSTGDNEQFF. The CDR3 DNA reads as TGTGCCAGCAGTGACTCTACAGGGGACAATGAGCAGTTCTTC.

The V call is TRBV3-1 (or the pseudogene TRBV3-2), the J call TRBJ1-1; TRBD1 might be the D (5 bases). Between the trimmed V and J ends, which lost 4 bases and 1 base, there was a span of 13 bases. Looked up from germline, CDR1 is LGHDT and CDR2 is YNNKEL (reference sequence). This CDR3 region has 15 residues. In DNA form, the CDR3 reads TGTGCCAGCAGCCTAGAAGCCCAGGGGAACACTGAAGCTTTCTTT. Protein sequence: CASSLEAQGNTEAFF.

The chain uses TRBV2 and TRBJ2-3; a weak D match, TRBD2 (6 bases). From germline, CDR1 is SNHLY and CDR2 FYNNEI. The CDR3 contains 16 residues. With 3 bases removed from V and 0 bases from J, the gap between germline ends came to 13 bases. The DNA for the CDR3 is TGTGCCAGCAGTGATCGGACTAAATCTAGCACAGATACGCAGTATTTT. This codes for CASSDRTKSSTDTQYF.

The chain's CDR3 is CASSYPGTGYEKLFF. The CDR3 DNA sequence: TGTGCCAGCAGTTACCCCGGGACGGGCTATGAAAAACTGTTTTTT. This chain joins TRBV6-5 and TRBJ1-4; possibly TRBD1 for D (5 bases). V gave up 2 bases and J gave up 6 bases, with 13 bases separating them. CDR1 and CDR2 from the germline V gene are MNHEY and SVGAGI. CDR3 length: 15 amino acids.

This clone was recorded once. The chain has TRBV30 and TRBJ2-5; 7 nucleotides align to TRBD1. Trimming took 0 bases from V and 4 from J; bases not matched to a gene: 11. The CDR3 spans 16 residues. Looked up from germline, CDR1 is GTSNPN and CDR2 is SVGIG (reference sequence). The CDR3 nucleotides read TGTGCCTGGAGTGTGGGCTTAACAGGGGCTGGAGAGACCCAGTACTTC. This gives the protein CAWSVGLTGAGETQYF.

The genes are TRBV2 and TRBJ2-5; a weak D match, TRBD2 (5 bases). The V and J ends lost 4 bases and 4 bases respectively, with 10 bases between them. In germline, CDR1 is SNHLY, CDR2 FYNNEI. This CDR3 has 13 amino acids. The CDR3 DNA follows: TGTGCCAGCAGTGTTCGGGAAGGAGAGACCCAGTACTTC. Protein product: CASSVREGETQYF. The full variable domain, with the rest looked up from reference TRBV2 and TRBJ2-5, is EPEVTQTPSHQVTQMGQEVILRCVPISNHLYFYWYRQILGQKVEFLVSFYNNEISEKSEIFDDQFSVERPDGSNFTLKIRSTKLEDSAMYFCASSVREGETQYFGPGTRLLVL.

The chain employs TRBV6-6 and TRBJ2-7; D ambiguous. In germline, CDR1 is MNHNY, CDR2 SVGAGI (reference sequence). Trimming shortened V by 0 bases and J by 1 base, and 13 bases separated the two germline ends. The CDR3 extends over 16 amino acids. DNA of the CDR3: TGTGCCAGCAGTTACTCGGCCCGGACGGCTTCCTACGAGCAGTACTTC. Protein sequence: CASSYSARTASYEQYF.

The chain links TRBV3-1 (or the pseudogene TRBV3-2) to TRBJ2-3, with a weak D call TRBD1 (5 bases). Germline CDR1 reads LGHDT; CDR2 reads YNNKEL (reference sequence). The CDR3 covers 17 residues. V gave up 4 bases and J gave up 2 bases, with 19 bases separating them. The CDR3 sequence is CASSPRTRVKPTDTQYF. In DNA, the CDR3 is TGTGCCAGCAGCCCCCGGACACGGGTAAAGCCCACAGATACGCAGTATTTT.

The chain carries TRBV2 and TRBJ1-4, with 7 nucleotides matching TRBD1. Germline V lookup: CDR1 SNHLY, CDR2 FYNNEI. This CDR3 comprises 16 residues. V lost 6 bases to trimming and J lost 3 bases; unmatched junction nucleotides: 10. The chain's CDR3 is CASRQSPGTANEKLFF. CDR3 nucleotides: TGTGCCAGCAGGCAAAGCCCCGGGACAGCTAATGAAAAACTGTTTTTT.

The rearrangement links TRBV7-3 to TRBJ2-5, with D perhaps TRBD2 (5 bases). Germline V gene data show CDR1 as SGHTA and CDR2 as FQGTGA. This CDR3 has 14 residues. V dropped 5 bases and J dropped 3 bases, with 13 bases sitting between them. The CDR3 protein is CASSRSGNEETQYF. In DNA, the CDR3 is TGTGCCAGCAGCCGATCGGGGAACGAAGAGACCCAGTACTTC.